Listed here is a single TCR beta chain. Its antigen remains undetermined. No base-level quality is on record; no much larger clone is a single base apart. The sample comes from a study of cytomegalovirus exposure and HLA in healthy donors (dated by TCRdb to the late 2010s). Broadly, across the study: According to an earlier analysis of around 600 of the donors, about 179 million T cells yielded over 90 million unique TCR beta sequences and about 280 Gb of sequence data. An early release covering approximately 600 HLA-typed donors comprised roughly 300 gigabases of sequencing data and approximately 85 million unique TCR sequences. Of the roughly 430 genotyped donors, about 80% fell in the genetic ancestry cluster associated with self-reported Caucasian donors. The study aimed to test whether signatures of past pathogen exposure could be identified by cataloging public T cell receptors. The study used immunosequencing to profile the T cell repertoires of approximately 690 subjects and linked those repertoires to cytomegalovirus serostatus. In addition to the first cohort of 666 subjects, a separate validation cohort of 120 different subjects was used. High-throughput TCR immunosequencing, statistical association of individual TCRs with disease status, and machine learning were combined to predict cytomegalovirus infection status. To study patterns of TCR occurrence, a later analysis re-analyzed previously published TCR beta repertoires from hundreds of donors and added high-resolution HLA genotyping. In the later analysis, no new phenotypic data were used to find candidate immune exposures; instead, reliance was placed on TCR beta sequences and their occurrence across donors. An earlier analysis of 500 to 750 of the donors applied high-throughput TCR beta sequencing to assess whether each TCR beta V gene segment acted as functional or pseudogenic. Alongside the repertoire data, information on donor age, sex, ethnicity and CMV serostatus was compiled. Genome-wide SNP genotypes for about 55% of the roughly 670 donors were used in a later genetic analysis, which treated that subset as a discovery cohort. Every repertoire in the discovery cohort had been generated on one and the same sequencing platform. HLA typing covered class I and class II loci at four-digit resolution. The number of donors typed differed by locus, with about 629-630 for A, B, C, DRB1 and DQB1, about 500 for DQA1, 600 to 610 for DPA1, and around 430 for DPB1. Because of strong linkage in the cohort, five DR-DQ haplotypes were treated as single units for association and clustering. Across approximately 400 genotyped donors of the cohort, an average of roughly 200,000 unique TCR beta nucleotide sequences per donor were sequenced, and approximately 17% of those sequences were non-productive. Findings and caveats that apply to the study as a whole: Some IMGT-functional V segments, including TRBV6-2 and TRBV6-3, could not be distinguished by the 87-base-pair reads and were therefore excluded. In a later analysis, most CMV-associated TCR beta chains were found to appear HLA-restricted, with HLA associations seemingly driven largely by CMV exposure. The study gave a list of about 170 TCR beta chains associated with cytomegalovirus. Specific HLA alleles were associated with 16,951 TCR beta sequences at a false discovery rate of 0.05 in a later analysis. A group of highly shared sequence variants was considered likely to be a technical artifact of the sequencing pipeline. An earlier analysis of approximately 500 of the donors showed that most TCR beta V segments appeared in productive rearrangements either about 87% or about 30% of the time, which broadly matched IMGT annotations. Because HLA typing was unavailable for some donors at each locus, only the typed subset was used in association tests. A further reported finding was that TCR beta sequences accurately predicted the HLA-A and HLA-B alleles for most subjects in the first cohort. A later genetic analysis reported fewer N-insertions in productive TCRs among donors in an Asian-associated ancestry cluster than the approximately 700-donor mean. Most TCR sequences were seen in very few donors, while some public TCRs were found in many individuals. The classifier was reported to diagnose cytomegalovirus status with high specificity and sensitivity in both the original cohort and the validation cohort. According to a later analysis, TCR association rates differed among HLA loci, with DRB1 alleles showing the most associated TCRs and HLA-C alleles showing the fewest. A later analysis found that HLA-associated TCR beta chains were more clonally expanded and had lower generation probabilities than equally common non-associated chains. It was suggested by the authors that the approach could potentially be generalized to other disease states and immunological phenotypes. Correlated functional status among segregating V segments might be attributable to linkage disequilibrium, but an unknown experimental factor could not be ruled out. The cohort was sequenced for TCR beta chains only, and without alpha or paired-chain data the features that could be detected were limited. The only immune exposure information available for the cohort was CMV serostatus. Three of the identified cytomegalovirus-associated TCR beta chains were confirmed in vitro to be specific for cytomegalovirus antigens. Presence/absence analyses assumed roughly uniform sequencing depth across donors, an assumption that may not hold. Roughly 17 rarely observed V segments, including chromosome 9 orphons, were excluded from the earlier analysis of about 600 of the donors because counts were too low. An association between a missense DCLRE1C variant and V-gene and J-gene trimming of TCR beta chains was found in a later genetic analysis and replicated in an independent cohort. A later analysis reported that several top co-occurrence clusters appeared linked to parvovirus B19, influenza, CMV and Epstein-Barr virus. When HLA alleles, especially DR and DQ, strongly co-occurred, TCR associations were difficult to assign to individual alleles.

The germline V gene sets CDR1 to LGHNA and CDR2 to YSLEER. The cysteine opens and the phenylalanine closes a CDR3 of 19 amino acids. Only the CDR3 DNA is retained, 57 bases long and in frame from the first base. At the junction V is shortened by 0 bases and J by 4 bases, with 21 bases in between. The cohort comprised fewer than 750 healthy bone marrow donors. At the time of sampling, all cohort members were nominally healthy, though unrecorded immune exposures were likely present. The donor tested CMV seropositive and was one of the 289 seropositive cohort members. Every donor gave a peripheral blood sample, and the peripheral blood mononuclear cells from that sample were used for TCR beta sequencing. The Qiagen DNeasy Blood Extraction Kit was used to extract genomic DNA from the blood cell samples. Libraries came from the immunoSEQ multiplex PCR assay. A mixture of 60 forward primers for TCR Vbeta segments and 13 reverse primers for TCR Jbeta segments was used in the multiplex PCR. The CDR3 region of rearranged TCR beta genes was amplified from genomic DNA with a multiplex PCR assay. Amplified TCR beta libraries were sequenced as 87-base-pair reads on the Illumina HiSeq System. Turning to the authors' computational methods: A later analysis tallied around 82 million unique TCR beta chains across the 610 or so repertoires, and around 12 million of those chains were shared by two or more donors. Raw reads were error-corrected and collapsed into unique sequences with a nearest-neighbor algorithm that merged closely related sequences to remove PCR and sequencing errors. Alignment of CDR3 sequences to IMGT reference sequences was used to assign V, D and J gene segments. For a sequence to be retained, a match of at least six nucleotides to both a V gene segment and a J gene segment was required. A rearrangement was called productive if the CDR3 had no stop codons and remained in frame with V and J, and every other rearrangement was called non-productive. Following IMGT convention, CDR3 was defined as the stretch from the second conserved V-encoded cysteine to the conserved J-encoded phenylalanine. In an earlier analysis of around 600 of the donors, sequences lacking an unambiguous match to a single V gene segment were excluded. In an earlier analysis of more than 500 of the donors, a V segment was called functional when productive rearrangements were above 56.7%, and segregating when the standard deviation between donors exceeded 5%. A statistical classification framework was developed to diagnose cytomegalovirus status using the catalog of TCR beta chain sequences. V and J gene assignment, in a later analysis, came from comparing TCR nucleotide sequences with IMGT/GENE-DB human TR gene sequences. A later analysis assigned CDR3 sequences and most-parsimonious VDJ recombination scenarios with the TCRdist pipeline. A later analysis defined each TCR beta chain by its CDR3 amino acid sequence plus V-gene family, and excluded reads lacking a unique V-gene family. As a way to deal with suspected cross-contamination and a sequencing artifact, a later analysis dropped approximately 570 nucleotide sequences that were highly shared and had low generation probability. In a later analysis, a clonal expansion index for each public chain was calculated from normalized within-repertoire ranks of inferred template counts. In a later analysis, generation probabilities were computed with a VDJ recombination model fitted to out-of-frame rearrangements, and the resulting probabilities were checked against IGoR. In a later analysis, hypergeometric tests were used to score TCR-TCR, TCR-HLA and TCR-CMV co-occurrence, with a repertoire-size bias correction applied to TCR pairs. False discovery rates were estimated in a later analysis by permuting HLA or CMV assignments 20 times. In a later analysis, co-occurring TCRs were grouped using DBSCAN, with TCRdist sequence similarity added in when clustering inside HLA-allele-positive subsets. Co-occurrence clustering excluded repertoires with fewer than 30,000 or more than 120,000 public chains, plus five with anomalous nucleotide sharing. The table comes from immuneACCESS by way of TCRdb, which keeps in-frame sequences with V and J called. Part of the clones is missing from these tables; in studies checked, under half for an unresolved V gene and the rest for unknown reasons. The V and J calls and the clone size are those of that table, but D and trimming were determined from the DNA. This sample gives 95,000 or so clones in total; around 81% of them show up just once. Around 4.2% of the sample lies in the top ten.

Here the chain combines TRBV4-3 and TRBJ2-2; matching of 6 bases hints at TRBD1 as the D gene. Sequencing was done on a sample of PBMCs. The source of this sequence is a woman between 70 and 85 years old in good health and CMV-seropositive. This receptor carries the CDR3 CASSQDPPGVVSTTGELFF. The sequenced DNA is TGCGCCAGCAGCCAAGATCCCCCAGGGGTGGTTTCAACCACCGGGGAGCTGTTTTTT.